The rows below give T cell receptor beta chains drawn from one sample of a study of OX40 agonist ivuxolimab in advanced cancers. The protocol was immunoSEQ multiplex PCR, while the TCRdb copy is restricted to in-frame clones and leaves out a portion. The table records about 120,000 clones, 75% to 90% of them present only once. The input for sequencing was CD4+ or CD8+ T cells sorted from blood, taken in a trial of the OX40 agonist ivuxolimab. These receptors all stem from an adult with an advanced solid tumor such as melanoma, head and neck, liver or kidney cancer. Both conserved end residues are part of each CDR3. A D gene is named only where the DNA matches it firmly. Size values are once, few and many counts, or a class for expanded clones, and some rows have none.

CDR3aa: CAAWGFNTEAFF; CDR3nt: TGTGCCGCGTGGGGGTTCAACACTGAAGCTTTCTTT; d_gene: -; abundance: -; len: 12; v_gene: TRBV28; j_gene: TRBJ1-1
CDR3aa: CASRKGQGGREQYF; CDR3nt: TGCGCCAGCAGGAAGGGACAGGGTGGACGAGAGCAGTACTTC; d_gene: TRBD1; abundance: -; len: 14; v_gene: TRBV10-2; j_gene: TRBJ2-7
CDR3aa: CASSLMTGVGGYTF; CDR3nt: TGTGCCAGCAGCCTGATGACAGGGGTTGGTGGCTACACCTTC; d_gene: TRBD1; abundance: few; len: 14; v_gene: TRBV14; j_gene: TRBJ1-2
CDR3aa: CASSLVKRGEQYF; CDR3nt: TGTGCCAGCAGCTTGGTTAAAAGAGGCGAGCAGTACTTC; d_gene: -; abundance: -; len: 13; v_gene: TRBV5-6; j_gene: TRBJ2-7
CDR3aa: CASSPLAGTNTGELFF; CDR3nt: TGTGCCAGCAGCCCTCTAGCGGGGACAAACACCGGGGAGCTGTTTTTT; d_gene: TRBD2; abundance: -; len: 16; v_gene: TRBV14; j_gene: TRBJ2-2
CDR3aa: CSVGINLINEKLFF; CDR3nt: TGCAGCGTTGGAATCAACCTGATAAATGAAAAACTGTTTTTT; d_gene: -; abundance: -; len: 14; v_gene: TRBV29-1; j_gene: TRBJ1-4
CDR3aa: CASSNGGRPNTEAFF; CDR3nt: TGTGCCAGCAGTAATGGGGGACGGCCGAACACTGAAGCTTTCTTT; d_gene: -; abundance: -; len: 15; v_gene: TRBV28; j_gene: TRBJ1-1
CDR3aa: CASSPGLAGSTDTQYF; CDR3nt: TGCGCCAGCAGTCCGGGGCTGGCGGGTAGCACAGATACGCAGTATTTT; d_gene: -; abundance: -; len: 16; v_gene: TRBV5-1; j_gene: TRBJ2-3
CDR3aa: CASRQGDVSPLHF; CDR3nt: TGTGCCAGCAGGCAGGGCGATGTTTCACCCCTCCACTTT; d_gene: -; abundance: -; len: 13; v_gene: TRBV28; j_gene: TRBJ1-6
CDR3aa: CASSLIGGYEQYF; CDR3nt: TGTGCCAGCAGCTTGATCGGGGGATACGAGCAGTACTTC; d_gene: -; abundance: -; len: 13; v_gene: TRBV5-4; j_gene: TRBJ2-7
CDR3aa: CASSSGGAPPEQYF; CDR3nt: TGTGCCAGTAGTAGCGGGGGCGCCCCTCCCGAGCAGTACTTC; d_gene: -; abundance: -; len: 14; v_gene: TRBV19; j_gene: TRBJ2-7
CDR3aa: CASSQGQGGETQYF; CDR3nt: TGCGCCAGCAGCCAAGGTCAGGGGGGGGAGACCCAGTACTTC; d_gene: -; abundance: -; len: 14; v_gene: TRBV4-3; j_gene: TRBJ2-5
CDR3aa: CASSQDRAETQYF; CDR3nt: TGTGCCAGCAGCCAAGACAGGGCCGAGACCCAGTACTTC; d_gene: TRBD1; abundance: -; len: 13; v_gene: TRBV7-7; j_gene: TRBJ2-5
CDR3aa: CASSKGGGLETQYF; CDR3nt: TGTGCCAGCAGCAAAGGGGGAGGGCTGGAGACCCAGTACTTC; d_gene: -; abundance: -; len: 14; v_gene: TRBV21-1; j_gene: TRBJ2-5
CDR3aa: CASSINGHSNEKLFF; CDR3nt: TGTGCCAGTAGTATAAACGGACACAGTAATGAAAAACTGTTTTTT; d_gene: -; abundance: once; len: 15; v_gene: TRBV19; j_gene: TRBJ1-4
CDR3aa: CASSSGRDYGYTF; CDR3nt: TGTGCCAGTAGTAGTGGCAGAGACTATGGCTACACCTTC; d_gene: -; abundance: few; len: 13; v_gene: TRBV19; j_gene: TRBJ1-2
CDR3aa: CSGLGQLNTEAFF; CDR3nt: TGTAGCGGCCTTGGACAGTTGAACACTGAAGCTTTCTTT; d_gene: -; abundance: -; len: 13; v_gene: TRBV29-1; j_gene: TRBJ1-1
CDR3aa: CASSYLIGGHGYTF; CDR3nt: TGTGCCAGCAGTTACCTTATCGGGGGGCATGGCTACACCTTC; d_gene: -; abundance: once; len: 14; v_gene: TRBV6-6; j_gene: TRBJ1-2
CDR3aa: CASSLSGGDTDTQYF; CDR3nt: TGTGCCAGCAGCTTGAGCGGGGGGGACACAGATACGCAGTATTTT; d_gene: TRBD2; abundance: -; len: 15; v_gene: TRBV7-9; j_gene: TRBJ2-3
CDR3aa: CASSFPPQGNYGYTF; CDR3nt: TGTGCCAGCAGTTTCCCGCCACAGGGGAACTATGGCTACACCTTC; d_gene: TRBD1; abundance: -; len: 15; v_gene: TRBV28; j_gene: TRBJ1-2
CDR3aa: CATATSGGAGEQFF; CDR3nt: TGTGCCACCGCTACATCTGGGGGGGCCGGCGAGCAGTTCTTC; d_gene: -; abundance: -; len: 14; v_gene: TRBV10-3; j_gene: TRBJ2-1
CDR3aa: CASSQTRGGEQFF; CDR3nt: TGTGCCAGCAGCCAGACCCGGGGGGGTGAGCAGTTCTTC; d_gene: TRBD2; abundance: -; len: 13; v_gene: TRBV7-3; j_gene: TRBJ2-1
CDR3aa: CASRGTIQETQYF; CDR3nt: TGTGCCAGCAGAGGGACAATACAAGAGACCCAGTACTTC; d_gene: -; abundance: -; len: 13; v_gene: TRBV6-5; j_gene: TRBJ2-5
CDR3aa: CASSYLGGRTGELFF; CDR3nt: TGTGCCAGCAGTTACCTAGGGGGGAGGACCGGGGAGCTGTTTTTT; d_gene: -; abundance: -; len: 15; v_gene: TRBV6-6; j_gene: TRBJ2-2
CDR3aa: CASSRTGSGELFF; CDR3nt: TGTGCCAGCAGCCGGACAGGGTCCGGGGAGCTGTTTTTT; d_gene: TRBD1; abundance: -; len: 13; v_gene: TRBV11-3; j_gene: TRBJ2-2
CDR3aa: CASSQPPKPGIYEQYF; CDR3nt: TGTGCCAGCAGCCAACCTCCCAAACCGGGGATATACGAGCAGTACTTC; d_gene: -; abundance: -; len: 16; v_gene: TRBV11-3; j_gene: TRBJ2-7
CDR3aa: CASILALNTEAFF; CDR3nt: -; d_gene: -; abundance: -; len: 13; v_gene: TRBV2; j_gene: TRBJ1-1
CDR3aa: CASSEGQPNSLLHF; CDR3nt: TGTGCCAGCAGTGAAGGACAGCCTAATTCACTCCTCCACTTT; d_gene: -; abundance: -; len: 14; v_gene: TRBV2; j_gene: TRBJ1-6
CDR3aa: CASSVVAGGQDEQFF; CDR3nt: TGTGCCAGCAGCGTAGTAGCGGGGGGACAGGATGAGCAGTTCTTC; d_gene: TRBD2; abundance: -; len: 15; v_gene: TRBV9; j_gene: TRBJ2-1
CDR3aa: CASSLGGAGNTIYF; CDR3nt: TGTGCCAGCAGCTTGGGAGGGGCTGGAAACACCATATATTTT; d_gene: -; abundance: -; len: 14; v_gene: TRBV11-3; j_gene: TRBJ1-3
CDR3aa: CAWAGYNQPQHF; CDR3nt: TGTGCCTGGGCGGGGTACAATCAGCCCCAGCATTTT; d_gene: -; abundance: -; len: 12; v_gene: TRBV30; j_gene: TRBJ1-5
CDR3aa: CASSSSGGEETQYF; CDR3nt: TGTGCCAGCTCGTCCTCAGGGGGCGAAGAGACCCAGTACTTC; d_gene: TRBD1; abundance: -; len: 14; v_gene: TRBV6-5; j_gene: TRBJ2-5
CDR3aa: CASSEEGGWSPLHF; CDR3nt: TGTGCCAGCAGTGAGGAGGGGGGTTGGTCACCCCTCCACTTT; d_gene: -; abundance: -; len: 14; v_gene: TRBV25-1; j_gene: TRBJ1-6
CDR3aa: CAASGFQETQYF; CDR3nt: TGTGCCGCGTCGGGGTTCCAAGAGACCCAGTACTTC; d_gene: -; abundance: once; len: 12; v_gene: TRBV6-6; j_gene: TRBJ2-5
CDR3aa: CASSPFDWHRTTDTQYF; CDR3nt: TGTGCCAGCTCACCGTTTGACTGGCACAGGACCACAGATACGCAGTATTTT; d_gene: -; abundance: few; len: 17; v_gene: TRBV18; j_gene: TRBJ2-3
CDR3aa: CASSTGRLAGANVLTF; CDR3nt: TGTGCCAGTAGTACGGGACGTCTGGCCGGGGCCAACGTCCTGACTTTC; d_gene: -; abundance: -; len: 16; v_gene: TRBV19; j_gene: TRBJ2-6
CDR3aa: CASSKDRGNQPQHF; CDR3nt: TGTGCCAGCAGCAAGGACAGAGGCAATCAGCCCCAGCATTTT; d_gene: -; abundance: -; len: 14; v_gene: TRBV11-2; j_gene: TRBJ1-5
CDR3aa: CASLDRVNEKLFF; CDR3nt: TGTGCCAGCTTGGACAGGGTTAATGAAAAACTGTTTTTT; d_gene: TRBD1; abundance: -; len: 13; v_gene: TRBV2; j_gene: TRBJ1-4
CDR3aa: CAISEGKNTDTQYF; CDR3nt: TGTGCCATCAGTGAGGGAAAAAACACAGATACGCAGTATTTT; d_gene: -; abundance: once; len: 14; v_gene: TRBV10-3; j_gene: TRBJ2-3
CDR3aa: CASSIVGGFGNQPQHF; CDR3nt: TGTGCCAGTAGTATAGTCGGGGGGTTCGGCAATCAGCCCCAGCATTTT; d_gene: -; abundance: -; len: 16; v_gene: TRBV19; j_gene: TRBJ1-5
CDR3aa: CASSVNGFYGYTF; CDR3nt: TGTGCCAGCAGCGTTAACGGATTCTATGGCTACACCTTC; d_gene: -; abundance: -; len: 13; v_gene: TRBV9; j_gene: TRBJ1-2
CDR3aa: CASSVGITDTQYF; CDR3nt: TGTGCTAGCAGCGTGGGAATCACAGATACGCAGTATTTT; d_gene: -; abundance: -; len: 13; v_gene: TRBV7-7; j_gene: TRBJ2-3
CDR3aa: CASGLEAYEQYF; CDR3nt: TGTGCCAGCGGCCTGGAGGCCTACGAGCAGTACTTC; d_gene: -; abundance: -; len: 12; v_gene: TRBV28; j_gene: TRBJ2-7
CDR3aa: CASSQRTGRTEAFF; CDR3nt: TGCGCCAGCAGCCAGAGGACAGGGAGAACTGAAGCTTTCTTT; d_gene: TRBD1; abundance: -; len: 14; v_gene: TRBV5-1; j_gene: TRBJ1-1
CDR3aa: CASTGWTGRFNEQFF; CDR3nt: TGTGCCAGCACCGGCTGGACAGGGAGGTTTAATGAGCAGTTCTTC; d_gene: TRBD1; abundance: -; len: 15; v_gene: TRBV7-6; j_gene: TRBJ2-1
CDR3aa: CASSPSSGPYNEQFF; CDR3nt: TGTGCCAGCAGCCCTTCTAGCGGACCATACAATGAGCAGTTCTTC; d_gene: TRBD2; abundance: -; len: 15; v_gene: TRBV7-3; j_gene: TRBJ2-1
CDR3aa: CASSSGQENQPQHF; CDR3nt: TGCGCCAGCAGCTCGGGACAGGAAAATCAGCCCCAGCATTTT; d_gene: TRBD1; abundance: -; len: 14; v_gene: TRBV5-1; j_gene: TRBJ1-5
CDR3aa: CASSLVSTGTDTQYF; CDR3nt: TGCGCCAGCAGCTTGGTGTCTACAGGGACAGATACGCAGTATTTT; d_gene: -; abundance: -; len: 15; v_gene: TRBV5-1; j_gene: TRBJ2-3
CDR3aa: CASSYSTGRGGYTF; CDR3nt: TGTGCCAGCAGTTACTCGACAGGCCGTGGGGGCTACACCTTC; d_gene: -; abundance: -; len: 14; v_gene: TRBV6-5; j_gene: TRBJ1-2
CDR3aa: CASSRRDFAGELFF; CDR3nt: TGTGCCAGCAGTCGTCGGGATTTCGCCGGGGAGCTGTTTTTT; d_gene: -; abundance: -; len: 14; v_gene: TRBV5-6; j_gene: TRBJ2-2
CDR3aa: CASSLALGGSTNEKLFF; CDR3nt: TGTGCCAGCAGCTTAGCGTTGGGGGGATCGACTAATGAAAAACTGTTTTTT; d_gene: -; abundance: -; len: 17; v_gene: TRBV7-9; j_gene: TRBJ1-4
CDR3aa: CASSVRGRGQPQHF; CDR3nt: TGTGCCAGCAGTGTGAGGGGGCGCGGACAGCCCCAGCATTTT; d_gene: TRBD1; abundance: -; len: 14; v_gene: TRBV27; j_gene: TRBJ1-5
CDR3aa: CASSLSGQGYGYTF; CDR3nt: TGTGCCAGCAGTTTATCGGGACAGGGTTATGGCTACACCTTC; d_gene: TRBD1; abundance: -; len: 14; v_gene: TRBV28; j_gene: TRBJ1-2
CDR3aa: CASSVGFAKNIQYF; CDR3nt: TGTGCCAGCAGCGTCGGGTTTGCCAAAAACATTCAGTACTTC; d_gene: -; abundance: -; len: 14; v_gene: TRBV7-2; j_gene: TRBJ2-4
CDR3aa: CASSVSGGPYNEQFF; CDR3nt: TGTGCCAGCAGCGTTAGCGGGGGACCGTACAATGAGCAGTTCTTC; d_gene: TRBD2; abundance: -; len: 15; v_gene: TRBV7-2; j_gene: TRBJ2-1
CDR3aa: CAISEGQGNEKLFF; CDR3nt: TGTGCCATCAGTGAAGGACAGGGGAATGAAAAACTGTTTTTT; d_gene: TRBD1; abundance: -; len: 14; v_gene: TRBV10-3; j_gene: TRBJ1-4
CDR3aa: CASSYAGQASPLHF; CDR3nt: TGTGCCAGCAGCTACGCCGGGCAGGCCTCACCCCTCCACTTT; d_gene: -; abundance: -; len: 14; v_gene: TRBV7-9; j_gene: TRBJ1-6
CDR3aa: CASVTGGIGVDTQYF; CDR3nt: TGTGCCAGCGTCACAGGGGGGATAGGAGTAGATACGCAGTATTTT; d_gene: TRBD1; abundance: -; len: 15; v_gene: TRBV28; j_gene: TRBJ2-3
CDR3aa: CASSIGPSAETQYF; CDR3nt: TGTGCCAGTAGTATTGGGCCCTCGGCAGAGACCCAGTACTTC; d_gene: -; abundance: -; len: 14; v_gene: TRBV19; j_gene: TRBJ2-5
CDR3aa: CASHVNSGAYEQYF; CDR3nt: TGTGCCAGCCACGTTAATTCAGGAGCCTACGAGCAGTACTTC; d_gene: -; abundance: -; len: 14; v_gene: TRBV28; j_gene: TRBJ2-7